This record covers a single T cell receptor (beta chain). Antigen: not known. The data originate from a study of memory CD8 T cells in hepatitis C reinfection. Study-level points and caveats: Only four to six donors prevented definitive conclusions about public clonotypes.

Germline CDR1 and CDR2: SGHVS and FNYEAQ. This CDR3 is built from 14 residues. Trimming cost V 4 bases and J 5 bases, with 15 bases left between them. Time point in this sample: late/post reinfection, 12 to 24 weeks after detection. TCR sequencing was done directly ex vivo on sorted cells, without expansion in vitro. Profiling relied on immunoSEQ multiplex PCR, and the TCRdb table lists in-frame clones only, not all of them. The sample lists a few thousand clones, over 80% occurring once. What was sequenced was naive CD8+ T cells sorted from blood. This sequence originates from a man aged 45 to 65 with hepatitis C virus infection. The chain recombines TRBV7-6 with TRBJ2-7, with unresolved D. The CDR3 DNA sequence: TGTGCCAGCAGCTCCCAAACCGTTAGAGACGAGCAGTACTTC. Amino acid sequence: CASSSQTVRDEQYF. Looking up the rest from reference TRBV7-6 and TRBJ2-7 gives the full variable domain: GAGVSQSPRYKVTKRGQDVALRCDPISGHVSLYWYRQALGQGPEFLTYFNYEAQQDKSGLPNDRFSAERPEGSISTLTIQRTEQRDSAMYRCASSSQTVRDEQYFGPGTRLTVT.